Detailed here is one T cell receptor (beta chain). The data stem from a study of shared T cell receptors in the human thymus. TCRdb's copy holds only in-frame clones and misses some; the assay was immunoSEQ multiplex PCR. The profile shows approximately 760,000 clones, approximately 83% of them singletons. CDR3 length equals 18 residues. The germline V gene has CDR1 MNHEY and CDR2 SMNVEV (reference sequence). Unmatched junction bases numbered 11, after V lost 0 bases and J lost 4 bases. The data also belong to a second study, concerning human thymus T cells. Turning to that study: Thymic tissue was derived from resections collected during corrective heart surgery. What appeared biased in thymic and blood repertoires was the usage of V and J genes. Unrelated individuals had highly overlapping thymic repertoires, as reported in related research.

Sample: thymocytes. This sequence originates from a girl less than two years old with a congenital heart defect. This chain links TRBV27 with TRBJ2-1, with 8 nucleotides matching TRBD2. The CDR3 coding sequence is TGTGCCAGCAGTTTATCGGGTGTTAGCGCGGGGGGATACAATGAGCAGTTCTTC. As protein: CASSLSGVSAGGYNEQFF.